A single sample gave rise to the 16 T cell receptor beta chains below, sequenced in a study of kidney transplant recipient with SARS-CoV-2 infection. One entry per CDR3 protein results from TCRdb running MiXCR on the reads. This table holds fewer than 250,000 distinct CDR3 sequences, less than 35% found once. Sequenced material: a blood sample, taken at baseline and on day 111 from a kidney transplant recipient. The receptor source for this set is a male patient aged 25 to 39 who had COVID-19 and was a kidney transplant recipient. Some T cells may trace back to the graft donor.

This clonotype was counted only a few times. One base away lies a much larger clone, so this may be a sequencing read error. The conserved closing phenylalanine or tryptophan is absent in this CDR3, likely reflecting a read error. The CDR3: CASSPLGPGAAVEQYL. DNA of the CDR3: TGTGCCAGCAGCCCCCTCGGGCCAGGGGCGGCGGTCGAGCAGTACCTC. The V call is TRBV27, the J call TRBJ2-7; perhaps TRBD1 as D (6 bases). The V end lost 6 bases, the J end lost 6 bases, and 24 bases lay between the germline ends. CDR1 and CDR2 (germline): MNHEY, SMNVEV (reference sequence). CDR3 length: 16 residues.

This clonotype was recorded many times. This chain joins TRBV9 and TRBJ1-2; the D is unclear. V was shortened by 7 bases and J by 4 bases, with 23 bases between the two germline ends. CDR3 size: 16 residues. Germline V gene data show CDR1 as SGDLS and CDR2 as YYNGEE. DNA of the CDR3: TGTGCCAGCGTGGTATGGTACTCAAGAAAGACCTATGGCTACACCTTC. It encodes CASVVWYSRKTYGYTF.

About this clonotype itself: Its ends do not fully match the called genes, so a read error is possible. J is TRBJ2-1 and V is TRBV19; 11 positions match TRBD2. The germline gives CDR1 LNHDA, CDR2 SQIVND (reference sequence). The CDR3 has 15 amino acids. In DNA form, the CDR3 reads TGTGCCAGTAGTATCGGACTAGCGGGTAGCAATGGGCAGTTCTTC. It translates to CASSIGLAGSNGQFF. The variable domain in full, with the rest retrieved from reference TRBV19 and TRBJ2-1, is DGGITQSPKYLFRKEGQNVTLSCEQNLNHDAMYWYRQDPGQGLRLIYYSQIVNDFQKGDIAEGYSVSREKKESFPLTVTSAQKNPTAFYLCASSIGLAGSNGQFFGPGTRLTVL.

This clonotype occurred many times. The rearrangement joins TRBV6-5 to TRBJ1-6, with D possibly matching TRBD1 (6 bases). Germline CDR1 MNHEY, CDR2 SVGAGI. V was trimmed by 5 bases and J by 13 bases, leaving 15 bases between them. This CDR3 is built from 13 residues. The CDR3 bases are TGTGCCAGCAGTGGGACACCCCAAGCTCCCCTCCACTTT. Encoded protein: CASSGTPQAPLHF.

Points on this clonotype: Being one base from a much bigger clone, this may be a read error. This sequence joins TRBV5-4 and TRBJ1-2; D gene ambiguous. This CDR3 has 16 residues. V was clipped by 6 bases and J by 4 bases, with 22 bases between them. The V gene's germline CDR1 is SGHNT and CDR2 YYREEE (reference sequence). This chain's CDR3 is CASIYGVPGKTYGYTF. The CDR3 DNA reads TGTGCCAGCATCTATGGCGTACCAGGAAAGACCTATGGCTACACCTTC.

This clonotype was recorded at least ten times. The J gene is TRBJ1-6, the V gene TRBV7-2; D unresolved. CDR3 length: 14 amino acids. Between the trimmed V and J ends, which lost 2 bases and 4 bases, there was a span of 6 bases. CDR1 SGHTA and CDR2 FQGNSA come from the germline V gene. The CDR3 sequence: CASSLPDYNSPLHF. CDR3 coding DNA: TGTGCCAGCAGCTTACCAGATTATAATTCACCCCTCCACTTT. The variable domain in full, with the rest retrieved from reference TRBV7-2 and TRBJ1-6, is GAGVSQSPSNKVTEKGKDVELRCDPISGHTALYWYRQSLGQGLEFLIYFQGNSAPDKSGLPSDRFSAERTGGSVSTLTIQRTQQEDSAVYLCASSLPDYNSPLHFGNGTRLTVT.

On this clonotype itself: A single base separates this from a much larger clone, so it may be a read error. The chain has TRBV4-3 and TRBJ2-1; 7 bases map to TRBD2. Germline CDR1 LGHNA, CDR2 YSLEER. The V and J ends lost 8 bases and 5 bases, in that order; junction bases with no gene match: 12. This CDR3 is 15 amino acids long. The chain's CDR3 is CASGRHRDYNNEQFF. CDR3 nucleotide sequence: TGCGCCAGCGGCCGCCACCGGGACTATAACAATGAGCAGTTCTTC.

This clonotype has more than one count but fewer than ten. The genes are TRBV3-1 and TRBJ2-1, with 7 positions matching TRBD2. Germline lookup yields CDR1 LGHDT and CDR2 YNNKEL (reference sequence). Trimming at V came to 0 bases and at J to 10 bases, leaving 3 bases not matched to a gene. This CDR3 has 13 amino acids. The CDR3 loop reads CASSQEPGGEQFF. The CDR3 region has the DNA TGTGCCAGCAGCCAAGAACCGGGAGGCGAGCAGTTCTTC.

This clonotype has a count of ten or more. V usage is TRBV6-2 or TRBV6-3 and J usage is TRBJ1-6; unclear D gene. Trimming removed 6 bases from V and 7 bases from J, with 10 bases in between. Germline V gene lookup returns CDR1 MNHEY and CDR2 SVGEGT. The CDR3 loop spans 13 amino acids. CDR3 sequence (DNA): TGTGCCAGCAGCTACGCAGAAAATTCACCCCTCCACTTT. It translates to CASSYAENSPLHF.

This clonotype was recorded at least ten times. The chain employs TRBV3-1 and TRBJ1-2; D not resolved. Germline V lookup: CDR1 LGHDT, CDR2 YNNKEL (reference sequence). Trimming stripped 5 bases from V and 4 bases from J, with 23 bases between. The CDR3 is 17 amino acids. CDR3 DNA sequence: TGTGCCAGCAGCTATCTAGTCACCCTTCGAAAGACCTATGGCTACACCTTC. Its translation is CASSYLVTLRKTYGYTF.

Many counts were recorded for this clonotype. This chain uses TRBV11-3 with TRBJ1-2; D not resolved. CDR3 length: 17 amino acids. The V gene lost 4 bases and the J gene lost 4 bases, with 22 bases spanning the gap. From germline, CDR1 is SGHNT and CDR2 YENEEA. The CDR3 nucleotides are TGTGCCAGCAGCTATACATACGATCTCGGAAAGACCTATGGCTACACCTTC. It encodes CASSYTYDLGKTYGYTF.

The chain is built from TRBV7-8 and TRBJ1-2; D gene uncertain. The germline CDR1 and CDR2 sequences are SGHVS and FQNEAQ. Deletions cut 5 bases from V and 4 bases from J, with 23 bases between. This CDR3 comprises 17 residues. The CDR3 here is CASSVFLFTRKTYGYTF. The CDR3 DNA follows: TGTGCCAGCAGCGTATTTCTGTTTACCCGAAAGACCTATGGCTACACCTTC.

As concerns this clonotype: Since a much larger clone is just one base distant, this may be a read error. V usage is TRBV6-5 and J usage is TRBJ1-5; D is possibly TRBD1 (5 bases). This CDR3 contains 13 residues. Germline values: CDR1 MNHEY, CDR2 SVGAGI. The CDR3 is CASRGQAGQPQLF. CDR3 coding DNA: TGTGCCAGCAGAGGACAAGCCGGTCAGCCCCAGCTTTTT.

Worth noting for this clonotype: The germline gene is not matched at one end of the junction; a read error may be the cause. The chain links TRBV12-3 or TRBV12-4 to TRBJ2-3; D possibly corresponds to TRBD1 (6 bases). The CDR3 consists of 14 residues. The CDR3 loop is CASSPGTLKEARYF. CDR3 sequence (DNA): TGTGCCAGCAGCCCCGGGACATTAAAAGAGGCCCGGTACTTC.

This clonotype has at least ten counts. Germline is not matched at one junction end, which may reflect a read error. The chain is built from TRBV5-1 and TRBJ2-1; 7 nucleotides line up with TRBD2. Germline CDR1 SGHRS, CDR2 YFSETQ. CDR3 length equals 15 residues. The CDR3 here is CASSFGGSSYNEQFF. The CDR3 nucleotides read TGTGCCAGCAGCTTTGGCGGGAGCTCCTACAATGAGCAGTTCTTC.

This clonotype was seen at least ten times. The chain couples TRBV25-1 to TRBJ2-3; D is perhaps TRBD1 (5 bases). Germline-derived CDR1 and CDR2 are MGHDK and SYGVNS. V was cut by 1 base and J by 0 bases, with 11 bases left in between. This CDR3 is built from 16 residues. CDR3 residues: CASSELGHSSTDTQYF. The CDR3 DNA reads TGTGCCAGCAGTGAATTAGGACATTCTAGCACAGATACGCAGTATTTT.